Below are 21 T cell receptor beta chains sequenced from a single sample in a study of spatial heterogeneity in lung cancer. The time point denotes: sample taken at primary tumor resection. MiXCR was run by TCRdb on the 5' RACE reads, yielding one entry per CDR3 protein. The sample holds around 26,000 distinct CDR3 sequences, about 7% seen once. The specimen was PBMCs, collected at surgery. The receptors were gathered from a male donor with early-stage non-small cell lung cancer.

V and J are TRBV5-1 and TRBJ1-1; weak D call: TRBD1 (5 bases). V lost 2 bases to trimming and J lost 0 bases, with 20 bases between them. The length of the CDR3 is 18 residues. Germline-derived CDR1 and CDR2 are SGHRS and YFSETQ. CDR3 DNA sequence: TGCGCCAGCAGCTTTTTAGGGACGGATAAGGGCCTGAACACTGAAGCTTTCTTT. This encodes CASSFLGTDKGLNTEAFF.

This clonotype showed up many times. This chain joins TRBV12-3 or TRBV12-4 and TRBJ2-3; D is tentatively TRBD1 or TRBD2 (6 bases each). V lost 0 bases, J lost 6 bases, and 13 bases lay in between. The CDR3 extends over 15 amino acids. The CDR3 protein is CASSLASGRGDTQYF. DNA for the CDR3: TGTGCCAGCAGTTTAGCTAGCGGAAGGGGGGATACGCAGTATTTT.

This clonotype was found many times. The CDR3 is CASSFRNSNQPQHF. Written as DNA, the CDR3 is TGTGCCAGCAGTTTTAGAAATAGCAATCAGCCCCAGCATTTT. The chain employs TRBV12-3 or TRBV12-4 and TRBJ1-5; no clear D. V shed 3 bases and J shed 0 bases, with 6 bases lying between them. CDR3 length equals 14 residues.

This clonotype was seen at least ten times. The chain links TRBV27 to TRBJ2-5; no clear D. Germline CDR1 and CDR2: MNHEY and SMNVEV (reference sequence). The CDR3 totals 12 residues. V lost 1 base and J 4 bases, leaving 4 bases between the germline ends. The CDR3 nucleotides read TGTGCCAGCAGTTTATTAGGAGAGACCCAGTACTTC. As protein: CASSLLGETQYF.

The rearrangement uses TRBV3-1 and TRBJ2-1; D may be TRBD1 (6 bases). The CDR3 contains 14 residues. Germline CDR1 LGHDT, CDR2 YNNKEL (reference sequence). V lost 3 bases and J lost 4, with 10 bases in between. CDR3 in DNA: TGTGCCAGCAGCCATGGGACAAAATACAATGAGCAGTTCTTC. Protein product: CASSHGTKYNEQFF.

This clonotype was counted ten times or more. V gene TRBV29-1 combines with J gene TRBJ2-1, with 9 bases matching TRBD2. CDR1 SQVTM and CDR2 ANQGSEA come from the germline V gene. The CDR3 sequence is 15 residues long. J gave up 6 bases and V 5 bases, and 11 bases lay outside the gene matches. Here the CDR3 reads CSVRFSGRFPNEQFF. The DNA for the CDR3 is TGCAGCGTTAGGTTCAGCGGGAGGTTCCCCAATGAGCAGTTCTTC.

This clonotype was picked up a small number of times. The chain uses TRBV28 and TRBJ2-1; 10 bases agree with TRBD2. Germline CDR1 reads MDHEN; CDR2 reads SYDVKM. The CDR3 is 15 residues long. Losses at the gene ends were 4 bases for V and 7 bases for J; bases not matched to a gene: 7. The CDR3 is CASSYQRGGRNEQFF. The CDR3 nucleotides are TGTGCCAGCAGTTACCAGCGGGGGGGGAGGAATGAGCAGTTCTTC.

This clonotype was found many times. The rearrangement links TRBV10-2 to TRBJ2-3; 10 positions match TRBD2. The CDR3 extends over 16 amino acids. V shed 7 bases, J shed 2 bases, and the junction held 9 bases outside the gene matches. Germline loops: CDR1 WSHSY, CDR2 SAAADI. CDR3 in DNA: TGCGCCAGCACCCGCGGACTAGCGGTATCCACAGATACGCAGTATTTT. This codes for CASTRGLAVSTDTQYF.

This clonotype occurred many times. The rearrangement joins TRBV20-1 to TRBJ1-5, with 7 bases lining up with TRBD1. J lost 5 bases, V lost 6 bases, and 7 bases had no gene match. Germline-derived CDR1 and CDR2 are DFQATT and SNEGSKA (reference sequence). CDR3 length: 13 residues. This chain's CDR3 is CSALGQTDQPQHF. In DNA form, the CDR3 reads TGCAGTGCGTTGGGACAGACCGATCAGCCCCAGCATTTT.

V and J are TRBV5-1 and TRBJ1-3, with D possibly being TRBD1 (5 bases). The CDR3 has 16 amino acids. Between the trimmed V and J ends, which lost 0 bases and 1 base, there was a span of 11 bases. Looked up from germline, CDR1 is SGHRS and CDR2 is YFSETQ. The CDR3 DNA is TGCGCCAGCAGCTTGGAACAGGCCTTATCTGGAAACACCATATATTTT. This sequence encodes CASSLEQALSGNTIYF.

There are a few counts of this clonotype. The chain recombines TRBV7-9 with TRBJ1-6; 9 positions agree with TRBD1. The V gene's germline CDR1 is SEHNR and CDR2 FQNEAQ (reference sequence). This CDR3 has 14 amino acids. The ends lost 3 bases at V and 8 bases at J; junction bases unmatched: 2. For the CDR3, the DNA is TGTGCCAGCAGCTTTAGGACAGGGGATTCACCCCTCCACTTT. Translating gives CASSFRTGDSPLHF. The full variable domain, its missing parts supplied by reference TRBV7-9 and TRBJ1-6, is DTGVSQNPRHKITKRGQNVTFRCDPISEHNRLYWYRQTLGQGPEFLTYFQNEAQLEKSRLLSDRFSAERPKGSFSTLEIQRTEQGDSAMYLCASSFRTGDSPLHFGNGTRLTVT.

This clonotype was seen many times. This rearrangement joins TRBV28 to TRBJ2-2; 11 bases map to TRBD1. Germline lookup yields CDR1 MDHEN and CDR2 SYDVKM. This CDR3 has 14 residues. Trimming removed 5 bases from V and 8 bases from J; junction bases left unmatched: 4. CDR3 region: CASSRTGGWGELFF. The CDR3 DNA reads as TGTGCCAGCAGTAGGACAGGGGGCTGGGGGGAGCTGTTTTTT. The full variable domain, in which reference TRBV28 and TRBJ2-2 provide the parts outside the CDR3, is DVKVTQSSRYLVKRTGEKVFLECVQDMDHENMFWYRQDPGLGLRLIYFSYDVKMKEKGDIPEGYSVSREKKERFSLILESASTNQTSMYLCASSRTGGWGELFFGEGSRLTVL.

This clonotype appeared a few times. The CDR3 loop is CASGLGGRADEQFF. The CDR3 nucleotides read TGTGCCAGCGGACTGGGGGGGAGGGCCGATGAGCAGTTCTTC. V and J are TRBV11-2 and TRBJ2-1; TRBD2 aligns across 7 bases. Germline CDR1 and CDR2: SGHAT and FQNNGV. The length of the CDR3 is 14 residues. V lost 8 bases, J lost 8 bases, and 12 bases stayed unmatched.

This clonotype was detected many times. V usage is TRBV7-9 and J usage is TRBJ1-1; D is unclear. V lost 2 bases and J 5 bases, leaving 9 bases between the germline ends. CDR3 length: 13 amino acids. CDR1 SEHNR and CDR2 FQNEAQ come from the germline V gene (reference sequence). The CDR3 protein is CASSLYGGTEAFF. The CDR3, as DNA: TGTGCCAGCAGCTTATACGGCGGGACTGAAGCTTTCTTT.

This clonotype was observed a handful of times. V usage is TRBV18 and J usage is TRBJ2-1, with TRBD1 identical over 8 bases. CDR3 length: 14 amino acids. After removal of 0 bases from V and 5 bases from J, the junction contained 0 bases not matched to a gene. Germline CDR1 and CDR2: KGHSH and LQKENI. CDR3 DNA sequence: TGTGCCAGCTCACCACCGGACAGGGACAATGAGCAGTTCTTC. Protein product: CASSPPDRDNEQFF.

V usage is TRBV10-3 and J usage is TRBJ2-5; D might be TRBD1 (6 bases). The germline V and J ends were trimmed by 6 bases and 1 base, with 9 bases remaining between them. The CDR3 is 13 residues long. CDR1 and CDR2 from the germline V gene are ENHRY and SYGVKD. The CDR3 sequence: CAISQGLQETQYF. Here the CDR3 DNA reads TGTGCCATCAGCCAGGGGCTCCAAGAGACCCAGTACTTC.

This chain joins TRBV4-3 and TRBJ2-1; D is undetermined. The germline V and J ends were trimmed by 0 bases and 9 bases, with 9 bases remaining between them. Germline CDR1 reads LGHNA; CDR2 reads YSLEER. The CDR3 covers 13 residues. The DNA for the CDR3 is TGCGCCAGCAGCCAAGAGTCACGAGGTGAGCAGTTCTTC. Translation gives CASSQESRGEQFF.

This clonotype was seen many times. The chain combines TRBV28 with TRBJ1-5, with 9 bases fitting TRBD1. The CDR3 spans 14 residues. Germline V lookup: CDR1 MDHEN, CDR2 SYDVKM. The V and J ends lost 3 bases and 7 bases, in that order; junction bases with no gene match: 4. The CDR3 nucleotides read TGTGCCAGCAGTTTTAGACAGGGGGGACAGCCCCAGCATTTT. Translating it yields CASSFRQGGQPQHF. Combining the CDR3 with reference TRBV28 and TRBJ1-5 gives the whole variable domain DVKVTQSSRYLVKRTGEKVFLECVQDMDHENMFWYRQDPGLGLRLIYFSYDVKMKEKGDIPEGYSVSREKKERFSLILESASTNQTSMYLCASSFRQGGQPQHFGDGTRLSIL.

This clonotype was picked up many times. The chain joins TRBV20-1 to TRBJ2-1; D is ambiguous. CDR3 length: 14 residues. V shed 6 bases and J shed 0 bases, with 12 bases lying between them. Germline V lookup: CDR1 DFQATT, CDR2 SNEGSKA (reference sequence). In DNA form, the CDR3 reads TGCAGTGCCTACCCAGCGAGCTCCTACAATGAGCAGTTCTTC. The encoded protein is CSAYPASSYNEQFF.

This CDR3 reads CASSDQKTNSPLHF. The CDR3 DNA sequence: TGCGCCAGCAGCGACCAAAAGACAAATTCACCCCTCCACTTT. The chain has TRBV5-1 and TRBJ1-6; D remains unclear. Germline loops: CDR1 SGHRS, CDR2 YFSETQ. The CDR3 runs to 14 residues. V shed 4 bases and J shed 7 bases, with 12 bases lying between them.

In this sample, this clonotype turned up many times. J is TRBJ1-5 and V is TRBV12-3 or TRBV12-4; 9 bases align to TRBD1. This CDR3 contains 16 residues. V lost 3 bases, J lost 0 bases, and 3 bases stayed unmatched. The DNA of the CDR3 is TGTGCCAGCAGTTTTGGGACAGGGAATAGCAATCAGCCCCAGCATTTT. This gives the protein CASSFGTGNSNQPQHF.